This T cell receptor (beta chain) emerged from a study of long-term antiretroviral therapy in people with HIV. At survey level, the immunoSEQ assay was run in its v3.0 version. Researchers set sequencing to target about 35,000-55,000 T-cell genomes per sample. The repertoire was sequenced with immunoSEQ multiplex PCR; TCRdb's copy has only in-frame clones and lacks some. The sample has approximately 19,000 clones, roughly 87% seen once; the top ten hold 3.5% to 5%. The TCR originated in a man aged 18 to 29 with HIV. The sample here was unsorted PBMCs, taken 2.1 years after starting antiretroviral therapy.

CDR3 sequence: CASSQEGVAGQETQYF. The DNA for the CDR3 is TGCGCCAGCAGCCAAGAGGGAGTAGCGGGGCAAGAGACCCAGTACTTC. V gene TRBV4-1 combines with J gene TRBJ2-5; 8 nucleotides match TRBD2. Trimming removed 0 bases from V and 2 bases from J; junction bases left unmatched: 5. The CDR3 spans 16 residues. Germline V CDR1 and CDR2: MGHRA, YSYEKL.